The 23 T cell receptor beta chains in this list originate from one sample, sequenced in a study of T-cell memory formation after mild COVID-19. Via MiXCR, TCRdb re-called the 5' RACE reads, giving one row per CDR3 protein. The repertoire holds about 440,000 distinct CDR3 sequences, with around 20% as singletons. Sequences were obtained from PBMCs or a T cell subset sorted from them (not recorded which). These receptors all stem from an adult woman who had mild COVID-19 (a few samples of this study predate the infection). Cell type and time point are not known.

The V call is TRBV4-1, the J call TRBJ2-7; 7 bases line up with TRBD2. Germline values: CDR1 MGHRA, CDR2 YSYEKL. V trimming: 0 bases; J trimming: 1 base; junction bases outside the gene matches: 3. The CDR3 consists of 15 residues. CDR3 residues: CASSQEASGSYEQYF. The CDR3 DNA is TGCGCCAGCAGCCAAGAGGCTAGCGGATCCTACGAGCAGTACTTC.

This clonotype was seen at least ten times. The chain combines TRBV10-2 with TRBJ2-1; D unclear. V was cut by 7 bases and J by 0 bases, with 10 bases left in between. The CDR3 extends over 14 amino acids. Germline V gene data show CDR1 as WSHSY and CDR2 as SAAADI. The CDR3 DNA reads TGCGCCAGCACGTCCGATAGCTCCTACAATGAGCAGTTCTTC. Its protein product is CASTSDSSYNEQFF.

V and J are TRBV12-3 or TRBV12-4 and TRBJ2-1; the match to TRBD2 covers 11 bases. Unmatched junction bases numbered 6, after V lost 6 bases and J lost 5 bases. The CDR3 length is 15 residues. As DNA, the CDR3 is TGTGCCAGCAGCCGCGGGACTAGCGGCCACAATGAGCAGTTCTTC. It encodes CASSRGTSGHNEQFF.

The rearrangement links TRBV3-1 to TRBJ1-1; D perhaps matches TRBD1 (6 bases). V was cut by 1 base and J by 5 bases, with 11 bases left in between. The germline CDR1 and CDR2 sequences are LGHDT and YNNKEL (reference sequence). The CDR3 sequence is 14 residues long. CDR3 nucleotides: TGTGCCAGCAGCCAAGGCAGGGGAGGAACTGAAGCTTTCTTT. Amino acid sequence: CASSQGRGGTEAFF.

This clonotype was picked up a small number of times. The V call is TRBV20-1, the J call TRBJ2-7; 8 nucleotides line up with TRBD2. The CDR3 consists of 14 residues. The trim removed 5 bases at V and 7 bases at J, leaving 13 bases unmatched. The germline V gene has CDR1 DFQATT and CDR2 SNEGSKA (reference sequence). The CDR3 DNA reads TGCAGTGCTCTAGTGGCGGGAGGAAAGGAAGAGCAGTACTTC. As protein: CSALVAGGKEEQYF.

The table lists this clonotype with a few counts. The V and J genes are TRBV20-1 and TRBJ2-7; D gene ambiguous. Germline V gene sequence: CDR1 DFQATT, CDR2 SNEGSKA (reference sequence). V lost 6 bases and J lost 3, with 15 bases in between. The CDR3 sequence is 13 residues long. The CDR3: CSAERTGYYEQYF. CDR3 bases: TGCAGTGCCGAACGGACGGGCTACTACGAGCAGTACTTC.

The J gene is TRBJ1-2, the V gene TRBV18, with unresolved D. Trimming removed 4 bases at V and 10 bases at J, with 13 bases between. CDR1 KGHSH and CDR2 LQKENI come from the germline V gene. The CDR3 runs to 12 residues. CDR3 sequence: CASSLDVAVYTF. The CDR3 DNA follows: TGTGCCAGCTCACTGGACGTGGCTGTCTACACCTTC.

This clonotype showed up many times. In nucleotides, the CDR3 is TGTGCCAGCAGCTTCATGGACAGGGCTTTATACGAGCAGTACTTC. Amino acids: CASSFMDRALYEQYF. The J gene is TRBJ2-7, the V gene TRBV7-9; 8 positions match TRBD1. Germline V CDR1 and CDR2: SEHNR, FQNEAQ (reference sequence). There are 15 residues in the CDR3. With V trimmed by 3 bases and J by 4 bases, 8 bases remained unmatched.

The chain joins TRBV20-1 to TRBJ2-7, with 9 positions matching TRBD1. The CDR3 runs to 14 residues. Germline CDR1 reads DFQATT; CDR2 reads SNEGSKA (reference sequence). The V gene end was trimmed by 5 bases and the J gene end by 3 bases; junction bases not matched to a gene: 8. CDR3 amino acids: CSAGGQGIGYEQYF. Here the CDR3 DNA reads TGCAGTGCTGGGGGACAGGGAATAGGCTACGAGCAGTACTTC.

The rearrangement uses TRBV3-1 and TRBJ2-7; 11 bases are a match to TRBD2. CDR1 and CDR2 (germline): LGHDT, YNNKEL (reference sequence). V lost 4 bases to trimming and J lost 3 bases; unmatched junction nucleotides: 11. The CDR3 has 17 amino acids. The DNA of the CDR3 is TGTGCCAGCAGCCTGCGTCTCCCCGGGACTAGCGGCTACGAGCAGTACTTC. It codes for CASSLRLPGTSGYEQYF.

This clonotype was seen at least ten times. This chain connects TRBV3-1 to TRBJ2-7; D call uncertain. Germline V gene sequence: CDR1 LGHDT, CDR2 YNNKEL (reference sequence). The ends were cut back, 0 bases at V and 3 bases at J, with 6 bases in the middle. This CDR3 is 13 amino acids long. The CDR3 sequence: CASSQDRDYEQYF. CDR3 DNA: TGTGCCAGCAGCCAAGATCGAGACTACGAGCAGTACTTC.

This clonotype appeared a few times. The chain couples TRBV5-6 to TRBJ2-5; 7 bases align to TRBD1. V dropped 7 bases and J dropped 7; count of bases not matched to a gene: 16. CDR3 length: 15 amino acids. Germline loops: CDR1 SGHDT, CDR2 YYEEEE. The CDR3 DNA follows: TGTGCCAGCGATCCAGGGCAGGGGGTGCCGGGGACCCAGTACTTC. Encoded protein: CASDPGQGVPGTQYF. Variable domain in full (rest from reference TRBV5-6 and TRBJ2-5): DAGVTQSPTHLIKTRGQQVTLRCSPKSGHDTVSWYQQALGQGPQFIFQYYEEEERQRGNFPDRFSGHQFPNYSSELNVNALLLGDSALYLCASDPGQGVPGTQYFGPGTRLLVL.

This clonotype was counted ten times or more. Germline and junction disagree at one end, which may indicate a read error. The chain links TRBV5-1 to TRBJ2-7; 10 bases line up with TRBD1. Germline V CDR1 and CDR2: SGHRS, YFSETQ. This CDR3 is 14 amino acids long. The DNA for the CDR3 is TGTGCCAGCAGCTTGGGACAGGGGAGTTACGAGCAGTACTTC. Its translation: CASSLGQGSYEQYF. Complete variable domain (other parts from reference TRBV5-1 and TRBJ2-7): KAGVTQTPRYLIKTRGQQVTLSCSPISGHRSVSWYQQTPGQGLQFLFEYFSETQRNKGNFPGRFSGRQFSNSRSEMNVSTLELGDSALYLCASSLGQGSYEQYFGPGTRLTVT.

The gene calls are TRBV4-3 and TRBJ2-7, with a tentative D call TRBD2 (5 bases). This CDR3 spans 16 amino acids. CDR1 is LGHNA, CDR2 YSLEER, per germline. The V gene lost 0 bases and the J gene lost 3 bases, with 15 bases spanning the gap. The CDR3 sequence: CASSQESGRDYYEQYF. As DNA, the CDR3 is TGCGCCAGCAGCCAAGAATCGGGCCGGGATTACTACGAGCAGTACTTC.

The gene calls are TRBV6-1 and TRBJ1-2; 8 positions agree with TRBD1. The CDR3 spans 13 residues. Germline V gene data show CDR1 as MNHNS and CDR2 as SASEGT. V dropped 6 bases and J dropped 6; count of bases not matched to a gene: 6. The CDR3 DNA is TGTGCCAGCAGGGACGGGACAGGAAATGGCTACACCTTC. It encodes CASRDGTGNGYTF.

This clonotype was seen more than once but under ten times. V usage is TRBV6-5 and J usage is TRBJ2-3; D might be TRBD2 (5 bases). The germline CDR1 and CDR2 sequences are MNHEY and SVGAGI. The CDR3 has 16 residues. With 6 bases removed from V and 1 base from J, the gap between germline ends came to 17 bases. The CDR3: CASSRGSATRTDTQYF. CDR3 DNA: TGTGCCAGCAGCCGGGGTAGCGCAACACGCACAGATACGCAGTATTTT.

The rearrangement uses TRBV6-2 or TRBV6-3 and TRBJ2-2, with 7 bases aligning to TRBD2. Germline V lookup: CDR1 MNHEY, CDR2 SVGEGT. Losses at the gene ends were 7 bases for V and 5 bases for J; bases not matched to a gene: 7. This CDR3 has 14 amino acids. The CDR3 nucleotides are TGTGCCAGCAAGGCGGGAGTGGTGACCGGGGAGCTGTTTTTT. Amino acid sequence: CASKAGVVTGELFF.

CDR3 sequence reads: CASSPIGPGLAADTQYF. The CDR3 region has the DNA TGCGCCAGCAGCCCCATCGGCCCGGGACTAGCAGCAGATACGCAGTATTTT. V usage is TRBV4-1 and J usage is TRBJ2-3, with 9 bases lining up with TRBD2. V dropped 4 bases and J dropped 4; count of bases not matched to a gene: 12. CDR1 and CDR2 from the germline V gene are MGHRA and YSYEKL. The CDR3 is 17 residues long.

This clonotype showed up just a few times. The chain recombines TRBV6-2 or TRBV6-3 with TRBJ1-5, with 8 bases identical to TRBD1. Looked up from germline, CDR1 is MNHEY and CDR2 is SVGEGT. V was pared by 2 bases and J by 7 bases, with 1 base of the junction left unmatched. This CDR3 has 13 residues. The CDR3 protein is CASSYTGGQPQHF. CDR3 DNA sequence: TGTGCCAGCAGTTACACAGGGGGACAGCCCCAGCATTTT.

This clonotype occurred a few times. This chain joins TRBV5-1 and TRBJ2-7; weak D call: TRBD1 (6 bases). With 7 bases removed from V and 4 bases from J, the gap between germline ends came to 21 bases. The V gene's germline CDR1 is SGHRS and CDR2 YFSETQ. The length of the CDR3 is 15 residues. This CDR3 is CASPPGRGQSYEQYF. Here the CDR3 DNA reads TGCGCCAGCCCTCCGGGGAGAGGACAGAGTTACGAGCAGTACTTC.

The rearrangement links TRBV5-1 to TRBJ2-3, with TRBD2 matching over 8 bases. CDR1 and CDR2 from the germline V gene are SGHRS and YFSETQ. The CDR3 is made up of 18 amino acids. The V segment lost 4 bases and the J segment 4 bases; nucleotides outside the gene matches: 17. Here the CDR3 DNA reads TGCGCCAGCAGCATCGGGGTAGCGGGATTTCCCCGGCCAGATACGCAGTATTTT. It translates to CASSIGVAGFPRPDTQYF.

The chain carries TRBV30 and TRBJ2-1; TRBD2 aligns across 13 bases. Germline CDR1 and CDR2: GTSNPN and SVGIG (reference sequence). This CDR3 is 17 amino acids long. Trimming cost V 5 bases and J 0 bases; bases outside gene matches: 7. CDR3 in amino acids: CAWGGLAGSSSYNEQFF. In nucleotides, the CDR3 is TGTGCCTGGGGGGGACTAGCGGGGTCTAGCTCCTACAATGAGCAGTTCTTC.

This sequence joins TRBV9 and TRBJ2-1; D call uncertain. V was trimmed by 0 bases and J by 8 bases, leaving 9 bases between them. Germline CDR1 and CDR2: SGDLS and YYNGEE. The CDR3 sequence is 13 residues long. The chain's CDR3 is CASSVDSPYEQFF. In nucleotides, the CDR3 is TGTGCCAGCAGCGTAGACAGTCCATATGAGCAGTTCTTC.